This T cell receptor (beta chain) was recorded in a study of blood T cell repertoires in COVID-19. Authors' data handling: Reference gene primer amplification in the assay estimated nucleated cell counts. This table comes from immunoSEQ multiplex PCR, and its TCRdb copy is limited to in-frame clones, with some not included. For V, J and clone size, that table is used; D and trimming come from the DNA. This table has about 14,000 clones, 80% to 90% appearing once. Trimming shortened V by 3 bases and J by 3 bases, and 9 bases separated the two germline ends. CDR3 length: 13 amino acids. Germline V gene lookup returns CDR1 MDHEN and CDR2 SYDVKM.

The specimen sequenced was peripheral blood. The source is a man between 45 and 60 years old with active COVID-19. The V and J genes are TRBV28 and TRBJ2-7, with D possibly matching TRBD1 (5 bases). The CDR3 DNA sequence: TGTGCCAGCAGTTTCCAGGGAATCTACGAGCAGTACTTC. Translating it yields CASSFQGIYEQYF.